Listed below are T cell receptor beta chains from one sample, sequenced in a study of T cell changes during pregnancy in multiple sclerosis. Some clones are missing from TCRdb's copy, which holds only in-frame ones; the method was immunoSEQ multiplex PCR. This sample carries tens of thousands of clones, approximately 90% of them seen once, and the ten largest clones take under 0.95%. The sequences come from peripheral blood, collected before pregnancy. The receptors shown here come from a female donor with multiple sclerosis, enrolled in a pregnancy study. The CDR3 runs from the conserved cysteine through the conserved F or W. Fields, in order: clone size, J gene, V gene, D gene, CDR3 protein, CDR3 DNA. A D gene is named only where the DNA matches it firmly. Part of the rows lack a size; the others show once, few, many or a class for expanded clones.

NA | TRBJ2-3 | TRBV9 | NA | CASSPSAGFGEDTQYF | TGTGCCAGCAGCCCCTCCGCGGGGTTCGGTGAAGATACGCAGTATTTT
NA | TRBJ1-1 | TRBV6-6 | NA | CASSPRGNTEAFF | TGTGCCAGCAGCCCCAGGGGGAACACTGAAGCTTTCTTT
few | TRBJ1-2 | TRBV30 | TRBD1 | CAWKGQGADGYTF | TGTGCCTGGAAGGGACAGGGGGCAGATGGCTACACCTTC
NA | TRBJ1-2 | TRBV7-2 | NA | CASSLKNGGYTF | TGTGCCAGCAGCTTAAAGAACGGTGGCTACACCTTC
NA | TRBJ1-5 | TRBV4-3 | TRBD1 | CASSQDGQGIQPQHF | TGCGCCAGCAGCCAAGATGGACAGGGGATTCAGCCCCAGCATTTT
few | TRBJ1-2 | TRBV2 | TRBD1 | CASSYDRGRGYTF | TGTGCCAGCAGCTACGACAGGGGGCGAGGCTACACCTTC
NA | TRBJ2-7 | TRBV5-1 | TRBD1 | CASSLLGQGARSEQYF | TGCGCCAGCAGCTTATTAGGACAGGGGGCGAGATCCGAGCAGTACTTC
once | TRBJ2-1 | TRBV7-3 | TRBD2 | CASSYGLVENEQFF | TGTGCCAGCAGCTACGGACTAGTGGAGAATGAGCAGTTCTTC
NA | TRBJ1-1 | TRBV15 | TRBD1 | CATSRETGGGSAEAFF | TGTGCCACCAGCAGAGAAACAGGGGGCGGCTCAGCTGAAGCTTTCTTT
NA | TRBJ2-3 | TRBV4-1 | TRBD2 | CASSSSGGAFADTQYF | TGCGCCAGCAGCTCGAGCGGGGGGGCCTTCGCAGATACGCAGTATTTT
NA | TRBJ2-7 | TRBV27 | TRBD1 | CASSWTGIHTYEQYF | TGTGCCAGCAGTTGGACAGGGATTCACACCTACGAGCAGTACTTC
NA | TRBJ2-3 | TRBV7-9 | TRBD2 | CASSLGTSGSNTQYF | TGTGCCAGCAGCTTGGGGACTAGCGGGAGTAATACGCAGTATTTT
NA | TRBJ2-7 | TRBV7-9 | TRBD1 | CASSFRDRGHYEQYF | TGTGCCAGCAGCTTTCGGGACAGGGGGCACTACGAGCAGTACTTC
NA | TRBJ2-7 | TRBV6-1 | TRBD1 | CASSLPGTASYEQYF | TGTGCCAGCAGTCTTCCCGGGACAGCCTCCTACGAGCAGTACTTC
NA | TRBJ1-2 | TRBV2 | NA | CASSEAPPGYDYGYTF | TGTGCCAGCAGTGAAGCGCCGCCAGGGTACGACTATGGCTACACCTTC
NA | TRBJ2-7 | TRBV5-1 | TRBD1 | CASSRTGGLYEQYF | TGCGCCAGCAGCCGGACAGGGGGCCTCTACGAGCAGTACTTC
once | TRBJ1-5 | TRBV28 | NA | CASLNREWIYSNQPQHF | TGTGCCAGCCTCAACAGGGAATGGATATATAGCAATCAGCCCCAGCATTTT
NA | TRBJ1-6 | TRBV6-4 | TRBD1 | CASSSGQGNSPLHF | TGTGCCAGCAGCTCGGGACAGGGGAATTCACCCCTCCACTTT
NA | TRBJ2-3 | TRBV28 | TRBD2 | CASSLGLAGGGTQYF | TGTGCCAGCAGTTTAGGGCTAGCGGGAGGCGGGACGCAGTATTTT
NA | TRBJ1-1 | TRBV7-2 | NA | CASSLVAGGNTEAFF | TGTGCCAGCAGCTTAGTGGCGGGGGGGAACACTGAAGCTTTCTTT
NA | TRBJ2-2 | TRBV7-3 | NA | CASSSPASVGAGELFF | TGTGCCAGCAGCTCCCCCGCTAGCGTTGGGGCCGGGGAGCTGTTTTTT
NA | TRBJ2-2 | TRBV7-9 | NA | CASSPGGGKNTGELFF | TGTGCCAGCAGCCCAGGAGGAGGCAAGAACACCGGGGAGCTGTTTTTT
NA | TRBJ1-5 | TRBV28 | NA | CASRQGHSNQPQHF | TGTGCCAGCAGACAGGGACATAGCAATCAGCCCCAGCATTTT
NA | TRBJ2-1 | TRBV7-6 | NA | CASSSLSGVRGTDNEQFF | TGTGCCAGCAGCTCCTTGTCAGGGGTGCGTGGAACAGACAATGAGCAGTTCTTC
NA | TRBJ2-2 | TRBV7-3 | TRBD2 | CASSRGGGGELFF | TGTGCCAGCAGCCGGGGGGGTGGCGGGGAGCTGTTTTTT
NA | TRBJ2-7 | TRBV28 | NA | CASRSGTYEQYF | TGTGCCAGCAGGTCAGGCACCTACGAGCAGTACTTC
NA | TRBJ1-4 | TRBV5-1 | TRBD1 | CASSRGRGQGDEKLFF | TGCGCCAGCAGCAGGGGTCGGGGACAGGGCGATGAAAAACTGTTTTTT